Below are 15 T cell receptor beta chains sequenced from a single sample in a study of cytomegalovirus exposure and HLA in healthy donors. The PCR was carried out with 60 Vbeta primers and 13 Jbeta primers. The table came from immunoSEQ multiplex PCR; TCRdb's copy has only in-frame clones and leaves some out. This sample has roughly 170,000 clones, with less than 90% found just once. What was sequenced was PBMCs. The origin of the receptors is a woman in her forties or fifties in good health and CMV-seropositive.

The J gene is TRBJ1-5, the V gene TRBV10-3, with 7 bases matching TRBD1. The CDR3 length is 16 residues. The junction had 2 bases not matched to a gene; V was cut back by 0 bases and J by 0 bases. Germline CDR1 reads ENHRY; CDR2 reads SYGVKD. CDR3 in DNA: TGTGCCATCAGTGAGTCTCAGGGGGATAGCAATCAGCCCCAGCATTTT. Protein sequence: CAISESQGDSNQPQHF.

The J gene is TRBJ1-4, the V gene TRBV10-3, with 7 bases lining up with TRBD1. The CDR3 has 14 residues. Losses at the gene ends were 5 bases for V and 3 bases for J; bases not matched to a gene: 3. Germline V gene sequence: CDR1 ENHRY, CDR2 SYGVKD. In DNA, the CDR3 is TGTGCCATCAGTAGACAGGGCTCTAATGAAAAACTGTTTTTT. Translation gives CAISRQGSNEKLFF.

This rearrangement joins TRBV9 to TRBJ2-3, with 14 bases matching TRBD2. This CDR3 contains 17 residues. CDR1 and CDR2 (germline): SGDLS, YYNGEE. Trimming took 3 bases from V and 7 from J; bases not matched to a gene: 10. CDR3 protein: CASSGIPTSGGANTQYF. The CDR3 DNA sequence: TGTGCCAGCAGCGGAATCCCGACTAGCGGGGGGGCGAATACGCAGTATTTT.

CDR3 coding DNA: TGCGCCAGCAGCTTGGGGACAGGATACAATGAGCAGTTCTTC. Residues: CASSLGTGYNEQFF. The rearrangement links TRBV5-1 to TRBJ2-1, with TRBD1 matching 7 bases. This CDR3 is 14 amino acids long. CDR1 is SGHRS, CDR2 YFSETQ, per germline. V was pared by 0 bases and J by 4 bases, with 1 base of the junction left unmatched.

The chain links TRBV9 to TRBJ1-3; TRBD1 is a possible D gene (6 bases). The V gene's germline CDR1 is SGDLS and CDR2 YYNGEE. Trimming left V 1 base short and J 1 base short, with 12 bases between. The CDR3 covers 16 residues. CDR3 sequence reads: CASSVSGDLSGNTIYF. CDR3 DNA sequence: TGTGCCAGCAGCGTATCAGGGGACCTTTCTGGAAACACCATATATTTT.

The chain joins TRBV5-1 to TRBJ1-1, with 7 nucleotides matching TRBD1. The CDR3 covers 16 residues. Per germline, CDR1 SGHRS and CDR2 YFSETQ. The J segment lost 5 bases and the V segment lost 4 bases, leaving 14 bases of the junction unmatched. This chain's CDR3 is CASSPGGYRGRTEAFF. The CDR3 DNA is TGCGCCAGCAGCCCCGGGGGTTACAGGGGTCGGACTGAAGCTTTCTTT.

The genes are TRBV18 and TRBJ1-2; D not resolved. The CDR3 runs to 16 residues. Germline CDR1 and CDR2: KGHSH and LQKENI. V was pared by 2 bases and J by 8 bases, with 21 bases between. CDR3 region: CASSPSGRAQREGYTF. CDR3 bases: TGTGCCAGCTCACCATCTGGGAGGGCTCAGCGGGAAGGCTACACCTTC.

Only one count was recorded for this clone. The J gene is TRBJ2-1, the V gene TRBV10-3, with 9 bases fitting TRBD2. The J segment lost 4 bases and the V segment lost 11 bases, leaving 6 bases of the junction unmatched. The CDR3 is 13 residues long. Germline lookup yields CDR1 ENHRY and CDR2 SYGVKD. CDR3 bases: TGTGCCGTCTTAGCGGGGGCATACAATGAGCAGTTCTTC. This encodes CAVLAGAYNEQFF.

V and J are TRBV2 and TRBJ2-3; TRBD1 might be the D (5 bases). The CDR3 sequence is 12 residues long. From germline, CDR1 is SNHLY and CDR2 FYNNEI. V gave up 5 bases and J gave up 4 bases, with 7 bases separating them. The CDR3 DNA reads TGTGCCAGCAGTATAGGGGCAGATACGCAGTATTTT. This gives the protein CASSIGADTQYF.

The gene calls are TRBV6-5 and TRBJ1-1; D perhaps matches TRBD1 (5 bases). The germline V gene encodes CDR1 MNHEY and CDR2 SVGAGI. The CDR3 contains 14 residues. Trimming cost V 2 bases and J 0 bases, with 7 bases left between them. CDR3 coding DNA: TGTGCCAGCAGTTACGGGGCACTGAACACTGAAGCTTTCTTT. Protein sequence: CASSYGALNTEAFF.

Notes on this clone: One end of the junction fails to match germline, which may point to a read error. Other DNA sequences in this specimen translate into the identical CDR3. The V call is TRBV7-9, the J call TRBJ2-7; a weak D match, TRBD2 (6 bases). CDR3 length equals 12 residues. Germline V lookup: CDR1 SEHNR, CDR2 FQNEAQ (reference sequence). In DNA, the CDR3 is TGTTCCAGCAGCCCCGGAGGGTACGAGCAGTACTTC. Amino acid sequence: CSSSPGGYEQYF.

V usage is TRBV10-3 and J usage is TRBJ2-3; 7 bases line up with TRBD2. Germline CDR1 ENHRY, CDR2 SYGVKD. CDR3 length equals 13 residues. V shed 7 bases, J shed 2 bases, and the junction held 3 bases outside the gene matches. CDR3 protein: CAIKREVTDTQYF. The CDR3, as DNA: TGTGCCATCAAACGGGAGGTCACAGATACGCAGTATTTT.

This chain uses TRBV15 with TRBJ2-1, with D maybe TRBD2 (5 bases). The germline CDR1 and CDR2 sequences are LNHNV and YYDKDF (reference sequence). Trimming took off 0 bases at V and 8 bases at J, with 14 bases between the two ends. This CDR3 spans 15 amino acids. CDR3 coding DNA: TGTGCCACCAGCAGAGAAGGGAGACAAATTGATGAGCAGTTCTTC. This sequence encodes CATSREGRQIDEQFF.

A few counts support this clone. This sequence joins TRBV5-4 and TRBJ1-2; D perhaps matches TRBD1 (5 bases). The germline CDR1 and CDR2 sequences are SGHNT and YYREEE (reference sequence). Trimming took off 10 bases at V and 4 bases at J, with 14 bases between the two ends. CDR3 length equals 12 residues. CDR3 sequence reads: CAVGGNAYGYTF. In nucleotides, the CDR3 is TGTGCCGTGGGGGGGAATGCCTATGGCTACACCTTC.

The chain has TRBV5-1 and TRBJ2-2; 9 positions agree with TRBD1. CDR1 and CDR2 (germline): SGHRS, YFSETQ. V shed 4 bases, J shed 4 bases, and the junction held 5 bases outside the gene matches. The CDR3 spans 15 residues. The CDR3 DNA sequence: TGCGCCAGCAGCGGGACAGGGTGGAGCACCGGGGAGCTGTTTTTT. It is translated as CASSGTGWSTGELFF.